This TCR beta chain was captured in a study of glioma-infiltrating T cells. Using RNA template, CDR3s of TCR alpha and beta were amplified with iRepertoire arm-PCR. TCRdb processed the multiplex PCR reads anew with MiXCR; each CDR3 protein has one entry. This sample has 160,000 or so distinct CDR3 sequences, with around 40% found just once. This clonotype has a count of ten or more. What it binds is not known. Whole-study results and caveats: Gliomas, especially low-grade, showed above-expected tissue-blood divergence; non-neoplastic patients showed below.

Sequencing was performed on glioma tissue, nonneoplastic brain tissue, or PBMCs (not recorded which). The clonotype comes from a human donor with low-grade glioma or glioblastoma, undergoing nonglioma brain surgery, or in good health (not recorded which).

CDR3 amino acids: CASSLQGLNTEAFF. In DNA, the CDR3 is TGTGCCAGCAGTTTACAGGGTTTGAACACTGAAGCTTTCTTT. V usage is TRBV28 and J usage is TRBJ1-1; possible D gene TRBD1, 5 bases. Trimming removed 2 bases at V and 0 bases at J, with 7 bases between. The CDR3 extends over 14 amino acids. Per the germline V gene, CDR1 is MDHEN and CDR2 is SYDVKM.